These 22 T cell receptor beta chains were sequenced from one sample in a study of T cells in Graves' hyperthyroidism and ophthalmopathy. Template material for amplifying TCR beta CDR3 regions consisted of RNA transcripts. Researchers ran a first-round RT-PCR on the TCR CDR3 using the HTBI primer set. TCRdb reanalysed the multiplex PCR reads using MiXCR and keeps one entry per CDR3 protein. Among around 800,000 distinct CDR3 sequences, about two fifths were seen once, and the ten largest hold approximately 10%. Sequenced: blood. Every receptor here comes from a man aged 18 to 35 with Graves' hyperthyroidism.

The rearrangement links TRBV9 to TRBJ2-7; no clear D gene. V was clipped by 3 bases and J by 1 base, with 14 bases between them. Germline CDR1 and CDR2: SGDLS and YYNGEE. The CDR3 sequence is 15 residues long. CDR3 residues: CASSAPLVRSYEQYF. The CDR3 nucleotides are TGTGCCAGCAGCGCCCCCTTAGTACGTTCCTACGAGCAGTACTTC.

The chain couples TRBV29-1 to TRBJ2-7; tentatively, D is TRBD1 (5 bases). Germline CDR1 is SQVTM and CDR2 is ANQGSEA. V lost 8 bases and J 3 bases, leaving 14 bases between the germline ends. The CDR3 loop spans 12 amino acids. The CDR3 reads CSSLAGLYEQYF. CDR3 nucleotides: TGCAGCAGTCTCGCAGGGCTCTACGAGCAGTACTTC.

The chain recombines TRBV5-1 with TRBJ1-4; 9 bases agree with TRBD1. V was pared by 0 bases and J by 0 bases, with 6 bases of the junction left unmatched. This CDR3 comprises 18 residues. Germline CDR1 SGHRS, CDR2 YFSETQ. The CDR3 region is CASSLGPGQGATNEKLFF. The CDR3 nucleotides read TGCGCCAGCAGCTTGGGCCCGGGACAGGGCGCAACTAATGAAAAACTGTTTTTT.

This clonotype was observed many times. The chain is built from TRBV29-1 and TRBJ2-5, with TRBD2 matching over 8 bases. This CDR3 comprises 14 residues. V lost 5 bases, J lost 1 base, and 6 bases stayed unmatched. Germline V gives CDR1 SQVTM, CDR2 ANQGSEA. CDR3 loop: CSVRGTRGQETQYF. DNA for the CDR3: TGCAGCGTTCGGGGGACTAGGGGCCAAGAGACCCAGTACTTC.

Of note for this clonotype: A read error is possible here, since a much larger clone lies one base away. This chain joins TRBV2 and TRBJ1-2; D perhaps matches TRBD1 (6 bases). This CDR3 contains 12 residues. The V gene lost 4 bases and the J gene lost 8 bases, with 11 bases spanning the gap. Germline assignment: CDR1 SNHLY and CDR2 FYNNEI. The CDR3 DNA sequence: TGTGCCAGCAGTGGGGACATATTGGGCTACACCTTC. Residues: CASSGDILGYTF.

A remark on this clonotype: This may come from a read error, since a much larger clone is one base off. The rearrangement joins TRBV5-1 to TRBJ1-1; D is possibly TRBD1 (6 bases). The V gene's germline CDR1 is SGHRS and CDR2 YFSETQ. This CDR3 has 15 residues. V was cut by 2 bases and J by 2 bases, with 13 bases left in between. The CDR3 loop reads CASSLPEQGNTEAFF. CDR3 nucleotide sequence: TGCGCCAGCAGCTTACCAGAACAGGGTAACACTGAAGCTTTCTTT.

This clonotype occurred many times. This sequence joins TRBV2 and TRBJ1-1, with a weak D call TRBD1 (5 bases). This CDR3 has 13 residues. Germline V CDR1 and CDR2: SNHLY, FYNNEI. Trimming pared 7 bases from V and 3 bases from J, leaving 12 bases between. DNA for the CDR3: TGTGCCAGCAAGACAGCCGAGGACACTGAAGCTTTCTTT. The encoded protein is CASKTAEDTEAFF.

This clonotype was seen many times. V usage is TRBV7-9 and J usage is TRBJ2-5, with D possibly being TRBD1 or TRBD2 (5 bases each). V lost 8 bases to trimming and J lost 5 bases, with 21 bases between them. The CDR3 length is 15 residues. CDR1 is SEHNR and CDR2 is FQNEAQ in the germline V gene (reference sequence). CDR3 protein: CASSGPGRGRETQYF. CDR3 nucleotide sequence: TGTGCCAGCTCAGGGCCGGGACGCGGCCGGGAGACCCAGTACTTC.

In this sample, this clonotype turned up many times. A read error may produce the germline difference seen at one junction end. This chain uses TRBV5-1 with TRBJ1-5, with 10 bases aligning to TRBD1. The CDR3 has 15 residues. Germline V CDR1 and CDR2: SGHRS, YFSETQ. The chain's CDR3 is CASSLTGGGNQPQHF. In nucleotides, the CDR3 is TGTGCCAGTAGTTTGACAGGGGGCGGCAATCAGCCCCAGCATTTT. The variable domain in full, with the rest retrieved from reference TRBV5-1 and TRBJ1-5, is KAGVTQTPRYLIKTRGQQVTLSCSPISGHRSVSWYQQTPGQGLQFLFEYFSETQRNKGNFPGRFSGRQFSNSRSEMNVSTLELGDSALYLCASSLTGGGNQPQHFGDGTRLSIL.

The chain is built from TRBV20-1 and TRBJ1-4, with D uncertain. CDR3 length equals 13 residues. Trimming removed 2 bases at V and 2 bases at J, with 6 bases between. In germline, CDR1 is DFQATT, CDR2 SNEGSKA (reference sequence). The CDR3 coding sequence is TGCAGTGCTAGACCGGGGACTAATGAAAAACTGTTTTTT. Encoded protein: CSARPGTNEKLFF.

In this sample, this clonotype turned up a few times. The rearrangement links TRBV2 to TRBJ2-6; TRBD2 might be the D (6 bases). Germline loops: CDR1 SNHLY, CDR2 FYNNEI. This CDR3 contains 19 residues. V dropped 8 bases and J dropped 4 bases, with 27 bases sitting between them. DNA of the CDR3: TGTGCCAGCCGGGAGTATACCGGTGGGCGACGGTCCGGGGCCAACGTCCTGACTTTC. It yields the protein CASREYTGGRRSGANVLTF. Together with reference TRBV2 and TRBJ2-6, the CDR3 gives the full variable domain: EPEVTQTPSHQVTQMGQEVILRCVPISNHLYFYWYRQILGQKVEFLVSFYNNEISEKSEIFDDQFSVERPDGSNFTLKIRSTKLEDSAMYFCASREYTGGRRSGANVLTFGAGSRLTVL.

This clonotype has just a few counts. This chain uses TRBV6-1 with TRBJ1-4; D is unresolved. CDR1 is MNHNS, CDR2 SASEGT, per germline. The CDR3 runs to 14 residues. V was shortened by 2 bases and J by 4 bases, with 8 bases between the two germline ends. The CDR3 protein is CASSENRHNEKLFF. The CDR3 DNA sequence: TGTGCCAGCAGTGAAAACCGGCATAATGAAAAACTGTTTTTT.

Notes on this clonotype: A read error may produce the germline difference seen at one junction end. The V gene is TRBV4-1, the J gene TRBJ1-1; TRBD1 agrees at 8 bases. The CDR3 sequence is 15 residues long. Germline lookup yields CDR1 MGHRA and CDR2 YSYEKL. The CDR3 region has the DNA TGTGCCAGCAGCCTGGACAGGGCAGGAGGCACTGAAGCTTTCTTT. It codes for CASSLDRAGGTEAFF.

In its sample, this clonotype was seen many times. V and J are TRBV2 and TRBJ2-7; 15 nucleotides align to TRBD2. Trimming removed 8 bases from V and 6 bases from J; junction bases left unmatched: 14. Germline CDR1 is SNHLY and CDR2 is FYNNEI. The CDR3 has 17 residues. The CDR3 reads CASQKTVGLAGGPEQYF. CDR3 DNA: TGTGCCAGCCAGAAGACAGTCGGACTAGCGGGGGGGCCCGAGCAGTACTTC. Variable domain in full (rest from reference TRBV2 and TRBJ2-7): EPEVTQTPSHQVTQMGQEVILRCVPISNHLYFYWYRQILGQKVEFLVSFYNNEISEKSEIFDDQFSVERPDGSNFTLKIRSTKLEDSAMYFCASQKTVGLAGGPEQYFGPGTRLTVT.

This clonotype was picked up many times. The V gene is TRBV10-2, the J gene TRBJ2-5; D possibly uses TRBD1 or TRBD2 (5 bases each). The CDR3 runs to 13 residues. The V end was cut by 2 bases, the J end by 6 bases, with 10 bases between. Germline V gene sequence: CDR1 WSHSY, CDR2 SAAADI. The CDR3 region has the DNA TGCGCCAGCAGTGAGGAAGGGGAGAAGACCCAGTACTTC. Its protein product is CASSEEGEKTQYF.

This clonotype was detected ten times or more. J is TRBJ1-2 and V is TRBV19; D unresolved. V dropped 7 bases and J dropped 4 bases, with 13 bases sitting between them. This CDR3 spans 13 amino acids. Germline V CDR1 and CDR2: LNHDA, SQIVND (reference sequence). The CDR3 bases are TGTGCCAGTACCTATAGTCCGGGCTATGGCTACACCTTC. This gives the protein CASTYSPGYGYTF.

The V and J genes are TRBV19 and TRBJ1-1; D remains ambiguous. The CDR3 totals 15 residues. Germline CDR1 reads LNHDA; CDR2 reads SQIVND (reference sequence). Trimming pared 3 bases from V and 3 bases from J, leaving 14 bases between. The DNA for the CDR3 is TGTGCCAGTAGTATTCAGCGGAACGGGGACACTGAAGCTTTCTTT. Its protein is CASSIQRNGDTEAFF.

This clonotype was found once. A read error is possible here, since a much larger clone lies one base away. V usage is TRBV2 and J usage is TRBJ1-2; TRBD1 aligns across 10 bases. V trimming: 5 bases; J trimming: 3 bases; junction bases outside the gene matches: 6. The V gene's germline CDR1 is SNHLY and CDR2 FYNNEI. The CDR3 is made up of 15 amino acids. The CDR3 reads CASSIDRGRDYGYTF. The CDR3 bases are TGTGCCAGCAGTATTGACAGGGGGCGGGACTATGGCTACACCTTC.

Details on this clonotype: Germline is not matched at one junction end, which may reflect a read error. The V call is TRBV12-3 or TRBV12-4, the J call TRBJ2-1, with a tentative D call TRBD2 (5 bases). CDR3 length: 14 residues. CDR3 in amino acids: CASSVAPTYNEQFF. The CDR3 DNA follows: TGTGCCAGCAGTGTAGCGCCAACCTACAATGAGCAGTTCTTC.

This clonotype was seen at least ten times. The rearrangement uses TRBV2 and TRBJ1-4; D gene unclear. CDR3 length: 14 residues. V lost 3 bases, J lost 7 bases, and 12 bases lay in between. Per the germline V gene, CDR1 is SNHLY and CDR2 is FYNNEI. The CDR3 loop reads CASSEGGPPEKLFF. For the CDR3, the DNA is TGTGCCAGCAGTGAGGGAGGGCCCCCTGAAAAACTGTTTTTT. The complete variable domain, with remaining parts taken from reference TRBV2 and TRBJ1-4, reads EPEVTQTPSHQVTQMGQEVILRCVPISNHLYFYWYRQILGQKVEFLVSFYNNEISEKSEIFDDQFSVERPDGSNFTLKIRSTKLEDSAMYFCASSEGGPPEKLFFGSGTQLSVL.

The rearrangement uses TRBV2 and TRBJ2-7, with 8 bases fitting TRBD1. CDR1 and CDR2 from the germline V gene are SNHLY and FYNNEI. CDR3 length equals 13 residues. V lost 7 bases to trimming and J lost 5 bases; unmatched junction nucleotides: 7. The CDR3 DNA reads TGTGCCAGCAAGGGACAGGTCGCCAACGAGCAGTACTTC. Its protein is CASKGQVANEQYF.

The table lists this clonotype with many counts. The chain is built from TRBV11-3 and TRBJ2-2, with 8 bases that match TRBD1. Germline V lookup: CDR1 SGHNT, CDR2 YENEEA. Trimming took 5 bases from V and 5 from J; bases not matched to a gene: 4. The CDR3 is 14 residues long. The CDR3 bases are TGTGCCAGCAGCCCACGACAGGGGACCGGGGAGCTGTTTTTT. Residues: CASSPRQGTGELFF. Full variable domain (missing parts from reference TRBV11-3 and TRBJ2-2): EAGVVQSPRYKIIEKKQPVAFWCNPISGHNTLYWYLQNLGQGPELLIRYENEEAVDDSQLPKDRFSAERLKGVDSTLKIQPAELGDSAVYLCASSPRQGTGELFFGEGSRLTVL.